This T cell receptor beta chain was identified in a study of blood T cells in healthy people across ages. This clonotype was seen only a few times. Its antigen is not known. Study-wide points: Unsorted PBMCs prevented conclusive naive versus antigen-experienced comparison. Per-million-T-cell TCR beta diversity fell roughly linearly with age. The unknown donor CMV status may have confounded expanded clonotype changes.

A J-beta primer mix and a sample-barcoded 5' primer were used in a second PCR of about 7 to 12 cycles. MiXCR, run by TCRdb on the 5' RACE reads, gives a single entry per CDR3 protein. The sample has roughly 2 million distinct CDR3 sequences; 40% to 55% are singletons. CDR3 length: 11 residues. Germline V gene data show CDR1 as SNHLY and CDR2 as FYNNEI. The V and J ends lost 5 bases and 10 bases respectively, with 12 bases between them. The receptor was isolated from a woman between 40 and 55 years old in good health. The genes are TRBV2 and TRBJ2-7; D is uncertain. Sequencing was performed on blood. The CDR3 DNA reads TGTGCCAGCAGTCGGACCCCAGATCAGTACTTC. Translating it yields CASSRTPDQYF.